A single sample is the source of the 6 T cell receptor beta chains below, sequenced in a study of OX40 agonist ivuxolimab in advanced cancers. Profiled with immunoSEQ multiplex PCR; TCRdb holds only in-frame clones, not every one. This sample yields approximately 90,000 clones, of which 88% are seen a single time; approximately 0.28% belongs to the top ten. The sample in question was CD4+ or CD8+ T cells sorted from blood, obtained in a trial of the OX40 agonist ivuxolimab. These receptors all come from an adult with an advanced solid tumor such as melanoma, head and neck, liver or kidney cancer.

A single count supports this clone. This chain connects TRBV6-6 to TRBJ1-5; possibly TRBD1 for D (6 bases). V was clipped by 4 bases and J by 3 bases, with 13 bases between them. The germline V gene encodes CDR1 MNHNY and CDR2 SVGAGI (reference sequence). This CDR3 spans 15 amino acids. The CDR3 DNA is TGTGCCAGCAGTTTACAGGGTGCGGCCAATCAGCCCCAGCATTTT. Translating gives CASSLQGAANQPQHF.

The V call is TRBV19, the J call TRBJ2-7; D uncertain. Germline V gives CDR1 LNHDA, CDR2 SQIVND (reference sequence). CDR3 size: 13 residues. The V end was cut by 4 bases, the J end by 1 base, with 8 bases between. The CDR3 protein is CASSKAASYEQYF. The CDR3 nucleotides are TGTGCCAGTAGTAAGGCCGCATCCTACGAGCAGTACTTC.

In DNA form, the CDR3 reads TGTGCCAGCAGCCCAGAGTACGAGCAGTACTTC. Translated: CASSPEYEQYF. The V call is TRBV28, the J call TRBJ2-7; D gene unclear. Germline CDR1 is MDHEN and CDR2 is SYDVKM. The CDR3 covers 11 residues. V lost 6 bases and J lost 4, with 7 bases in between.

CDR3 nucleotide sequence: TGTGCCAGCAGCCGCACAACTAATGAAAAACTGTTTTTT. The encoded protein is CASSRTTNEKLFF. This chain uses TRBV7-8 with TRBJ1-4; no clear D gene. The CDR3 extends over 13 amino acids. With 5 bases removed from V and 0 bases from J, the gap between germline ends came to 4 bases. Germline V gene sequence: CDR1 SGHVS, CDR2 FQNEAQ.

The chain employs TRBV30 and TRBJ1-3; tentative D call: TRBD1 (6 bases). The CDR3 length is 13 residues. The V gene's germline CDR1 is GTSNPN and CDR2 SVGIG (reference sequence). V was clipped by 1 base and J by 11 bases, with 15 bases between them. In DNA, the CDR3 is TGTGCCTGGAGTGGGGGGACATTAAGGGCCATATATTTT. This codes for CAWSGGTLRAIYF. The full variable domain, completed using reference TRBV30 and TRBJ1-3, is SQTIHQWPATLVQPVGSPLSLECTVEGTSNPNLYWYRQAAGRGLQLLFYSVGIGQISSEVPQNLSASRPQDRQFILSSKKLLLSDSGFYLCAWSGGTLRAIYFGEGSWLTVV.

This rearrangement joins TRBV7-2 to TRBJ1-5; TRBD1 matches 7 bases. CDR3 length: 16 amino acids. V shed 4 bases, J shed 5 bases, and the junction held 11 bases outside the gene matches. CDR1 SGHTA and CDR2 FQGNSA come from the germline V gene. The CDR3 DNA reads as TGTGCCAGCAGCTACCTTATGAAGGGGGCACATCAGCCCCAGCATTTT. Translated: CASSYLMKGAHQPQHF.